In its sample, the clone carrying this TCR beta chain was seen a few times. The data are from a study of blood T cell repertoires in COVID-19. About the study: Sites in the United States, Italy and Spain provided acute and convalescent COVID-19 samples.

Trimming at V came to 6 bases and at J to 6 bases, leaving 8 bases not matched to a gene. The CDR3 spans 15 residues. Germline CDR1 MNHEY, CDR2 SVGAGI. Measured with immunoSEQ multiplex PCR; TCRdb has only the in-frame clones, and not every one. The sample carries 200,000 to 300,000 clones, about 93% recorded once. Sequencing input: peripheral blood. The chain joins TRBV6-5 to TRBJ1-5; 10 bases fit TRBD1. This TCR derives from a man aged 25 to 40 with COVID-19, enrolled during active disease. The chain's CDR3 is CASRDTGQGTQPQHF. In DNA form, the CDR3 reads TGTGCCAGCAGAGATACGGGACAGGGGACTCAGCCCCAGCATTTT.